This TCR beta chain is from a study of blood T cell repertoires in COVID-19. Looking at the study overall: Collection of acute and convalescent COVID-19 samples took place in the United States, Italy and Spain. The cDNA or gDNA used as material had been derived from T cells, B-cell-depleted T cells, or PBMCs.

Study processing details: Estimates of nucleated cell counts were drawn from the amplification of reference gene primers. Data came from immunoSEQ multiplex PCR; TCRdb stores just in-frame clones and leaves some out. Clone size and the V and J calls come from that table; the DNA yielded D and trimming. Altogether approximately 220,000 clones are present, approximately 86% being singletons, with the ten largest covering about 2.9%. This sequence originates from a man aged 60 to 75 with acute or convalescent COVID-19. The sequenced sample consisted of peripheral blood.

The CDR3 sequence: CASSSLGDRDTFNYGYTF. The CDR3 region has the DNA TGTGCCAGCAGTTCCCTAGGGGACAGGGATACGTTTAACTATGGCTACACCTTC. The V and J genes are TRBV28 and TRBJ1-2, with TRBD1 matching 9 bases. Germline lookup yields CDR1 MDHEN and CDR2 SYDVKM. This CDR3 contains 18 residues. V gave up 4 bases and J gave up 1 base; unmatched junction bases: 13.